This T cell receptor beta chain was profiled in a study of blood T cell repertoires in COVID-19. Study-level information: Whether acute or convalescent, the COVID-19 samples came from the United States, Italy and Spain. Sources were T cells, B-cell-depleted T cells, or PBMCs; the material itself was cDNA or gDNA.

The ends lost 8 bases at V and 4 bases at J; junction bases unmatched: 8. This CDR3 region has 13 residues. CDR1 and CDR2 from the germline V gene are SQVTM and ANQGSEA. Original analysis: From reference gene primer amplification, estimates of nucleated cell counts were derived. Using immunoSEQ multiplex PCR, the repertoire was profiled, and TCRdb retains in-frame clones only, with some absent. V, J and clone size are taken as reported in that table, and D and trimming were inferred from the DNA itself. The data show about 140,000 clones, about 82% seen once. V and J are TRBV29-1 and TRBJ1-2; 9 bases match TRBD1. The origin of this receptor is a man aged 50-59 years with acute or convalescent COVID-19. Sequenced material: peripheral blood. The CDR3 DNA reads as TGCAGCATAGGGACAGGGAGTGGCTATGGCTACACCTTC. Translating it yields CSIGTGSGYGYTF.